The next 22 T cell receptor beta chains were all read from a single sample in a study of blood T cell repertoires in COVID-19. Sequencing was performed with immunoSEQ multiplex PCR; in TCRdb, only in-frame clones are kept and a portion is missing. This sample has more than 150,000 clones, with about four fifths found just once. Specimen: peripheral blood. The receptors stem from a woman at least 80 years old with COVID-19, enrolled during active disease.

The chain is built from TRBV24-1 and TRBJ1-1, with 8 nucleotides matching TRBD1. Per germline, CDR1 KGHDR and CDR2 SFDVKD. The CDR3 contains 15 residues. J gave up 4 bases and V 3 bases, and 6 bases lay outside the gene matches. In nucleotides, the CDR3 is TGTGCCACCAGTGATGCGACAGGGGATCGCACTGAAGCTTTCTTT. Its translation: CATSDATGDRTEAFF.

The rearrangement links TRBV5-1 to TRBJ2-3; TRBD2 aligns across 9 bases. CDR1 is SGHRS, CDR2 YFSETQ, per germline. The V segment lost 2 bases and the J segment 0 bases; nucleotides outside the gene matches: 4. The CDR3 has 16 amino acids. The CDR3 region is CASSFSGGLSTDTQYF. The CDR3 DNA is TGCGCCAGCAGCTTTAGCGGGGGCCTTAGCACAGATACGCAGTATTTT. The full variable domain, its missing parts supplied by reference TRBV5-1 and TRBJ2-3, is KAGVTQTPRYLIKTRGQQVTLSCSPISGHRSVSWYQQTPGQGLQFLFEYFSETQRNKGNFPGRFSGRQFSNSRSEMNVSTLELGDSALYLCASSFSGGLSTDTQYFGPGTRLTVL.

As concerns this clone: A read error is likely, as this CDR3 ends without the conserved phenylalanine or tryptophan. No DNA is shown, since the ends of the CDR3 on it are uncertain; the CDR3 is the one TCRdb lists. This chain joins TRBV2 and TRBJ1-3. Inclusive of both ends, the CDR3 amounts to 13 amino acids. The V gene's germline CDR1 is SNHLY and CDR2 FYNNEI. CDR3 in amino acids: CASTSRGTPYITL.

The chain couples TRBV19 to TRBJ1-6, with a weak D call TRBD1 (6 bases). There are 16 residues in the CDR3. Trimming left V 3 bases short and J 8 bases short, with 17 bases between. CDR1 is LNHDA and CDR2 is SQIVND in the germline V gene (reference sequence). The CDR3, as DNA: TGTGCCAGTAGTATGGGGCAGGGGTCGTTATATTCACCCCTCCACTTT. Encoded protein: CASSMGQGSLYSPLHF.

This chain joins TRBV12-3 or TRBV12-4 and TRBJ1-2; weak D call: TRBD1 (5 bases). This CDR3 region has 13 residues. V lost 6 bases, J lost 3 bases, and 11 bases lay in between. CDR3 residues: CASRTGRDYGYTF. The CDR3 nucleotides are TGTGCCAGCAGGACGGGCAGGGACTATGGCTACACCTTC.

The genes are TRBV7-9 and TRBJ1-1, with a weak D call TRBD1 (5 bases). Between the trimmed V and J ends, which lost 5 bases and 11 bases, there was a span of 18 bases. Germline V gene data show CDR1 as SEHNR and CDR2 as FQNEAQ (reference sequence). The CDR3 has 13 amino acids. This CDR3 reads CASSPPGQLGAFF. As DNA, the CDR3 is TGTGCCAGCAGCCCTCCTGGACAATTGGGTGCTTTCTTT.

The rearrangement uses TRBV7-9 and TRBJ2-5, with D possibly TRBD2 on 5 matching bases. Deletions cut 6 bases from V and 2 bases from J, with 7 bases between. The length of the CDR3 is 12 residues. Germline-derived CDR1 and CDR2 are SEHNR and FQNEAQ (reference sequence). This CDR3 is CASSGEQETQYF. For the CDR3, the DNA is TGTGCCAGCAGTGGGGAGCAAGAGACCCAGTACTTC.

The table lists this clone with a count of one. J is TRBJ2-3 and V is TRBV29-1; TRBD1 agrees at 8 bases. Germline V gene lookup returns CDR1 SQVTM and CDR2 ANQGSEA. CDR3 length equals 15 residues. With 6 bases clipped from V and 3 bases from J, the junction kept 11 bases outside the gene matches. The CDR3 reads CSVGVKDRETDTQYF. DNA for the CDR3: TGCAGCGTCGGGGTTAAGGACAGGGAAACAGATACGCAGTATTTT.

This clone has just a few counts. The chain employs TRBV28 and TRBJ2-7, with D possibly being TRBD2 (6 bases). The CDR3 length is 19 residues. Looked up from germline, CDR1 is MDHEN and CDR2 is SYDVKM. Trimming pared 3 bases from V and 7 bases from J, leaving 31 bases between. Here the CDR3 DNA reads TGTGCCAGCAGTTTCGAGCGATTCAACCCATCCGGTCCTCGGGGGGAGCAGTACTTC. The encoded protein is CASSFERFNPSGPRGEQYF.

The chain couples TRBV5-4 to TRBJ2-5; 12 positions match TRBD2. The CDR3 runs to 15 residues. Trimming at V came to 4 bases and at J to 2 bases, leaving 3 bases not matched to a gene. Germline V gene lookup returns CDR1 SGHNT and CDR2 YYREEE (reference sequence). The CDR3 region has the DNA TGTGCCAGCAGCGGTGGACTAGCGGGGCAAGAGACCCAGTACTTC. Its protein is CASSGGLAGQETQYF.

The CDR3 is CASSLGRVYGYTF. In DNA form, the CDR3 reads TGTGCCAGCAGTTTGGGCAGAGTCTATGGCTACACCTTC. The chain is built from TRBV12-3 or TRBV12-4 and TRBJ1-2; D unresolved. Trimming left V 3 bases short and J 4 bases short, with 9 bases between. The CDR3 sequence is 13 residues long.

The chain has TRBV6-6 and TRBJ2-5, with unresolved D. Germline CDR1 and CDR2: MNHNY and SVGAGI (reference sequence). The V and J ends lost 0 bases and 0 bases respectively, with 5 bases between them. This CDR3 has 14 amino acids. The CDR3 loop is CASSYSGYQETQYF. CDR3 in DNA: TGTGCCAGCAGTTACTCTGGCTACCAAGAGACCCAGTACTTC.

J is TRBJ1-2 and V is TRBV6-2 or TRBV6-3, with D tentatively TRBD1 (6 bases). V was trimmed by 5 bases and J by 4 bases, leaving 11 bases between them. Germline V gives CDR1 MNHEY, CDR2 SVGEGT. The CDR3 is 13 residues long. CDR3 in amino acids: CASSRGGAYGYTF. The CDR3 nucleotides read TGTGCCAGCAGTAGAGGGGGGGCCTATGGCTACACCTTC.

The V call is TRBV12-3 or TRBV12-4, the J call TRBJ2-1; the D is unclear. V was cut by 4 bases and J by 8 bases, with 6 bases left in between. CDR3 length equals 11 residues. The CDR3 nucleotides read TGTGCCAGCAGTTACAACCATGAGCAGTTCTTC. Its protein is CASSYNHEQFF.

The V call is TRBV5-4, the J call TRBJ1-1; TRBD1 matches at 8 bases. From germline, CDR1 is SGHNT and CDR2 YYREEE (reference sequence). V lost 4 bases and J lost 4; bases outside the gene matches: 6. CDR3 length: 14 residues. Here the CDR3 reads CASSDPGTGTEAFF. Here the CDR3 DNA reads TGTGCCAGCAGCGACCCAGGGACAGGCACTGAAGCTTTCTTT.

The chain joins TRBV12-3 or TRBV12-4 to TRBJ1-2; D unclear. This CDR3 is built from 11 residues. V lost 3 bases to trimming and J lost 5 bases, with 4 bases between them. The CDR3 region has the DNA TGTGCCAGCAGTTTGAGGTATGGCTACACCTTC. Translation gives CASSLRYGYTF.

This chain joins TRBV9 and TRBJ1-2, with 9 bases aligning to TRBD1. Trimming took 3 bases from V and 7 from J; bases not matched to a gene: 4. Germline V gives CDR1 SGDLS, CDR2 YYNGEE. This CDR3 region has 13 residues. The CDR3 nucleotides read TGTGCCAGCAGCGCCCGGGACAGGGTTGGCTACACCTTC. Its translation is CASSARDRVGYTF. Full variable domain (outside the CDR3, taken from reference TRBV9 and TRBJ1-2): DSGVTQTPKHLITATGQRVTLRCSPRSGDLSVYWYQQSLDQGLQFLIQYYNGEERAKGNILERFSAQQFPDLHSELNLSSLELGDSALYFCASSARDRVGYTFGSGTRLTVV.

The chain links TRBV27 to TRBJ1-3; D is unresolved. The germline V gene encodes CDR1 MNHEY and CDR2 SMNVEV (reference sequence). V lost 2 bases, J lost 1 base, and 6 bases lay in between. CDR3 size: 14 residues. CDR3 bases: TGTGCCAGCAGTTTAGCGGGTTCTGGAAACACCATATATTTT. This codes for CASSLAGSGNTIYF.

This clone was seen a few times. This chain uses TRBV5-1 with TRBJ2-5; D perhaps matches TRBD1 (6 bases). CDR1 and CDR2 (germline): SGHRS, YFSETQ. CDR3 length: 13 residues. Trimming removed 4 bases at V and 5 bases at J, with 12 bases between. CDR3 coding DNA: TGCGCCAGCAGCGTAGGACAGTGGGAGACCCAGTACTTC. This encodes CASSVGQWETQYF.

The chain has TRBV14 and TRBJ2-1, with a weak D call TRBD1 (6 bases). This CDR3 comprises 15 residues. Between the trimmed V and J ends, which lost 2 bases and 9 bases, there was a span of 17 bases. The germline gives CDR1 SGHDN, CDR2 FVKESK. The CDR3: CASSQTTLLGAEQFF. The DNA for the CDR3 is TGTGCCAGCAGCCAAACAACCCTCTTGGGGGCTGAGCAGTTCTTC.

V gene TRBV6-5 combines with J gene TRBJ2-7; TRBD2 is a possible D gene (6 bases). The ends were cut back, 8 bases at V and 0 bases at J, with 17 bases in the middle. The length of the CDR3 is 15 residues. Germline assignment: CDR1 MNHEY and CDR2 SVGAGI. CDR3 nucleotides: TGTGCCAGCGGAAGGCGGGGATACGACTCCTACGAGCAGTACTTC. Translation gives CASGRRGYDSYEQYF.

In this sample, this clone turned up a few times. The rearrangement uses TRBV27 and TRBJ1-1; D unclear. Trimming removed 4 bases from V and 3 bases from J, with 12 bases in between. There are 14 residues in the CDR3. The V gene's germline CDR1 is MNHEY and CDR2 SMNVEV (reference sequence). The CDR3 coding sequence is TGTGCCAGCAGTTCCGGGTGGGTGCACACTGAAGCTTTCTTT. The encoded protein is CASSSGWVHTEAFF.